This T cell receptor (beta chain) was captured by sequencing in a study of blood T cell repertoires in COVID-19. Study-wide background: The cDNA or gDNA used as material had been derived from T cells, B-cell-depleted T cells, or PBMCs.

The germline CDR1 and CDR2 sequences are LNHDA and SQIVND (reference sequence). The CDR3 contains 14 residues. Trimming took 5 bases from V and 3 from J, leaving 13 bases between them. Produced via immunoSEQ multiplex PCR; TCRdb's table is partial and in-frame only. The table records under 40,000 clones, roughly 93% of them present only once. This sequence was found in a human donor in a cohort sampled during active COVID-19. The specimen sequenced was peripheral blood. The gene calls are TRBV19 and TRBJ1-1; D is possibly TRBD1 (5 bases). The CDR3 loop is CASSFPFRDTEAFF. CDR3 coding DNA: TGTGCCAGTAGTTTTCCTTTCAGGGACACTGAAGCTTTCTTT.